This entry lists 28 T cell receptor beta chains sequenced from one sample in a study of shared clonotypes between healthy human individuals. The assay was immunoSEQ multiplex PCR, and TCRdb's table has in-frame clones only and misses some. The data contain some 1,100,000 clones, approximately 78% of them singletons. Sequenced sample: memory CD4+ T cells from PBMCs. Subset described: CD45RA-negative fraction. These receptors were taken from a man between 18 and 35 years old in good health. Some clones in this sample may be carry-over from other donors' samples.

The chain joins TRBV5-4 to TRBJ1-1; the D is unclear. V dropped 0 bases and J dropped 6 bases, with 9 bases sitting between them. CDR3 length: 13 amino acids. From germline, CDR1 is SGHNT and CDR2 YYREEE (reference sequence). CDR3 in amino acids: CASSLGGRPEAFF. The DNA for the CDR3 is TGTGCCAGCAGCTTGGGGGGTCGCCCTGAAGCTTTCTTT.

This chain uses TRBV6-1 with TRBJ1-5; no reliable D call. Trimming left V 8 bases short and J 9 bases short, with 17 bases between. CDR3 size: 13 residues. Germline V gene lookup returns CDR1 MNHNS and CDR2 SASEGT. The CDR3 loop reads CASEDGGSRPQHF. DNA of the CDR3: TGTGCCAGCGAGGATGGCGGCTCCCGGCCCCAGCATTTT.

The table lists this clone with a count of one. The chain uses TRBV5-6 and TRBJ2-5; a weak D match, TRBD2 (7 bases). CDR3 size: 13 residues. Trimming took off 2 bases at V and 5 bases at J, with 10 bases between the two ends. Germline V gene sequence: CDR1 SGHDT, CDR2 YYEEEE. The CDR3 region is CASSFRGAETQYF. CDR3 coding DNA: TGTGCCAGCAGCTTTCGGGGGGCCGAGACCCAGTACTTC.

A word on this clone: The identical CDR3 is also encoded by other nucleotide sequences in the sample. V is TRBV28 and J is TRBJ1-1; D gene uncertain. Germline V gene sequence: CDR1 MDHEN, CDR2 SYDVKM. V lost 6 bases to trimming and J lost 3 bases, with 8 bases between them. The CDR3 runs 12 residues. The CDR3 region is CASSPPYTEAFF. The CDR3 coding sequence is TGTGCCAGCAGCCCCCCGTACACTGAAGCTTTCTTT.

This clone was seen only once. The same CDR3 arises from other DNA sequences in this sample as well. This chain joins TRBV5-4 and TRBJ2-7; 10 bases map to TRBD1. The CDR3 spans 15 residues. CDR1 SGHNT and CDR2 YYREEE come from the germline V gene (reference sequence). Losses at the gene ends were 3 bases for V and 2 bases for J; bases not matched to a gene: 5. The CDR3 DNA sequence: TGTGCCAGCAGCTCCCGGGACAGGGGACCCTACGAGCAGTACTTC. Translation gives CASSSRDRGPYEQYF.

Of note for this clone: A far larger clone is off by one base, so a read error is likely. The same CDR3 also results from other DNA sequences found in this sample. This sequence joins TRBV5-1 and TRBJ1-5; a weak D match, TRBD1 (5 bases). Germline CDR1 and CDR2: SGHRS and YFSETQ. The CDR3 consists of 15 residues. For the CDR3, the DNA is TGCGCTAGCAGCAAGGACACCGGATCGGGTCAGCCCCAGCATTTT. Residues: CASSKDTGSGQPQHF.

The chain couples TRBV28 to TRBJ1-2, with no clear D. Trimming took off 8 bases at V and 8 bases at J, with 6 bases between the two ends. The germline gives CDR1 MDHEN, CDR2 SYDVKM. The CDR3 totals 9 residues. The CDR3 DNA reads TGTGCCAGCGGAAGAGGCTACACCTTC. It encodes CASGRGYTF.

V and J are TRBV5-1 and TRBJ2-5; D uncertain. CDR3 length equals 15 residues. CDR1 is SGHRS, CDR2 YFSETQ, per germline. With 4 bases removed from V and 1 base from J, the gap between germline ends came to 14 bases. CDR3 coding DNA: TGCGCCAGCAGCGGCCAAGGTGGGTTCCAAGAGACCCAGTACTTC. Protein: CASSGQGGFQETQYF.

With respect to this clone: The sample holds other DNA sequences that translate to the same CDR3. This chain connects TRBV18 to TRBJ2-2; D unresolved. The V end lost 3 bases, the J end lost 2 bases, and 4 bases lay between the germline ends. The CDR3 is made up of 13 amino acids. Germline-derived CDR1 and CDR2 are KGHSH and LQKENI. The CDR3 bases are TGTGCCAGCTCACCCCCTAACACCGGGGAGCTGTTTTTT. Protein product: CASSPPNTGELFF.

The CDR3 DNA follows: TGTGCCAGCACCCCAGGGCGCAGGGGGCGAGGGCAGCCCCAGCATTTT. It is translated as CASTPGRRGRGQPQHF. The chain recombines TRBV28 with TRBJ1-5; 8 nucleotides match TRBD1. This CDR3 spans 16 amino acids. Trimming at V came to 7 bases and at J to 7 bases, leaving 15 bases not matched to a gene. Germline CDR1 reads MDHEN; CDR2 reads SYDVKM.

In its sample, this clone was seen once. The rearrangement links TRBV5-1 to TRBJ2-7, with 13 bases lining up with TRBD2. V trimming: 5 bases; J trimming: 2 bases; junction bases outside the gene matches: 1. The CDR3 covers 14 residues. Germline V gives CDR1 SGHRS, CDR2 YFSETQ. CDR3 nucleotides: TGCGCCAGCAGTGGGACTAGCGGGGCCTACGAGCAGTACTTC. Its translation is CASSGTSGAYEQYF.

This clone was recorded once. The V and J genes are TRBV7-6 and TRBJ2-7, with 9 positions matching TRBD1. The CDR3 totals 16 residues. Germline values: CDR1 SGHVS, CDR2 FNYEAQ. Trimming removed 1 base from V and 5 bases from J; junction bases left unmatched: 9. The DNA of the CDR3 is TGTGCCAGCAGCTTAGACCAAGGGACAGGGATCCACGAGCAGTACTTC. This codes for CASSLDQGTGIHEQYF.

The chain combines TRBV28 with TRBJ1-2, with no clear D. Germline CDR1 is MDHEN and CDR2 is SYDVKM. The germline V and J ends were trimmed by 3 bases and 7 bases, with 6 bases remaining between them. CDR3 length equals 11 residues. The DNA for the CDR3 is TGTGCCAGCAGTTTTATCGGTGGCTACACCTTC. It encodes CASSFIGGYTF.

The V and J genes are TRBV9 and TRBJ2-7; D unclear. With 3 bases removed from V and 0 bases from J, the gap between germline ends came to 13 bases. Germline-derived CDR1 and CDR2 are SGDLS and YYNGEE. This CDR3 has 15 residues. The CDR3 sequence is CASSAGILDSYEQYF. The CDR3, as DNA: TGTGCCAGCAGCGCGGGTATCCTGGACTCCTACGAGCAGTACTTC.

This clone showed up just a few times. The chain employs TRBV7-8 and TRBJ2-2, with D possibly TRBD1 on 6 matching bases. CDR1 and CDR2 from the germline V gene are SGHVS and FQNEAQ. This CDR3 has 14 amino acids. Trimming stripped 3 bases from V and 6 bases from J, with 11 bases between. The DNA for the CDR3 is TGTGCCAGCAGCTTCTACAGGGTCCCCGGGGAGCTGTTTTTT. As protein: CASSFYRVPGELFF.

This chain connects TRBV5-8 to TRBJ1-5; 10 nucleotides align to TRBD1. Looked up from germline, CDR1 is SGHTS and CDR2 is YDEGEE. Trimming cost V 7 bases and J 3 bases; bases outside gene matches: 10. This CDR3 has 16 amino acids. The CDR3 spells CASHPGQGSLNQPQHF. CDR3 DNA: TGTGCCAGCCACCCGGGACAGGGGTCCCTCAATCAGCCCCAGCATTTT.

CDR3 protein: CASSDRRGGENIQYF. The CDR3 region has the DNA TGTGCCAGCAGTGATCGTCGGGGGGGCGAAAACATTCAGTACTTC. V usage is TRBV2 and J usage is TRBJ2-4, with 8 positions matching TRBD2. This CDR3 comprises 15 residues. After removal of 3 bases from V and 5 bases from J, the junction contained 6 bases not matched to a gene. The germline V gene has CDR1 SNHLY and CDR2 FYNNEI.

The rearrangement uses TRBV7-3 and TRBJ2-2; TRBD1 or TRBD2 may be the D gene (5 bases each). This CDR3 contains 12 residues. The germline V and J ends were trimmed by 3 bases and 7 bases, with 6 bases remaining between them. CDR1 is SGHTA and CDR2 is FQGTGA in the germline V gene. The CDR3 region is CASSFGGGELFF. Here the CDR3 DNA reads TGTGCCAGCAGCTTTGGGGGCGGGGAGCTGTTTTTT.

This rearrangement joins TRBV6-1 to TRBJ2-6; D not resolved. Germline assignment: CDR1 MNHNS and CDR2 SASEGT. The CDR3 contains 14 residues. V was pared by 10 bases and J by 0 bases, with 10 bases between. DNA for the CDR3: TGTGCCACCAAAACTGTCTCTGGGGCCAACGTCCTGACTTTC. Protein: CATKTVSGANVLTF.

The chain is built from TRBV7-9 and TRBJ2-3, with D hard to call. The V gene's germline CDR1 is SEHNR and CDR2 FQNEAQ (reference sequence). The CDR3 runs 15 residues. Trimming removed 3 bases at V and 0 bases at J, with 10 bases between. The CDR3 region has the DNA TGTGCCAGCAGCTTGGGTGTCGCTAGCACAGATACGCAGTATTTT. Protein sequence: CASSLGVASTDTQYF. The whole variable domain, filled in from reference TRBV7-9 and TRBJ2-3, reads DTGVSQNPRHKITKRGQNVTFRCDPISEHNRLYWYRQTLGQGPEFLTYFQNEAQLEKSRLLSDRFSAERPKGSFSTLEIQRTEQGDSAMYLCASSLGVASTDTQYFGPGTRLTVL.

This chain uses TRBV30 with TRBJ1-2, with D possibly matching TRBD1 (5 bases). The germline V and J ends were trimmed by 3 bases and 4 bases, with 12 bases remaining between them. The CDR3 runs 13 residues. The V gene's germline CDR1 is GTSNPN and CDR2 SVGIG (reference sequence). The CDR3 reads CAWRNGGSYGYTF. In DNA form, the CDR3 reads TGTGCCTGGAGGAATGGGGGGAGCTATGGCTACACCTTC.

This chain links TRBV27 with TRBJ1-2, with D perhaps TRBD1 (5 bases). CDR1 is MNHEY and CDR2 is SMNVEV in the germline V gene (reference sequence). The CDR3 length is 14 residues. V was cut by 2 bases and J by 8 bases, with 15 bases left in between. In DNA, the CDR3 is TGTGCCAGCAGTTTAGGGCAGGGAATTGGCGGCTACACCTTC. This translates into CASSLGQGIGGYTF.

V gene TRBV4-3 combines with J gene TRBJ2-5; D ambiguous. The germline V and J ends were trimmed by 0 bases and 1 base, with 6 bases remaining between them. CDR1 and CDR2 from the germline V gene are LGHNA and YSLEER. CDR3 length: 14 residues. The CDR3 nucleotides are TGCGCCAGCAGCCAAGATAATGCCCAAGAGACCCAGTACTTC. Translated: CASSQDNAQETQYF.

The V call is TRBV7-9, the J call TRBJ1-1; TRBD1 matches 9 bases. V was pared by 5 bases and J by 4 bases, with 8 bases of the junction left unmatched. Germline V gene data show CDR1 as SEHNR and CDR2 as FQNEAQ (reference sequence). The CDR3 runs to 15 residues. This chain's CDR3 is CASSRRGGQGTEAFF. The CDR3 DNA reads TGTGCCAGCAGCCGCCGTGGGGGACAGGGCACTGAAGCTTTCTTT.

The rearrangement joins TRBV6-1 to TRBJ1-2; D remains unclear. The CDR3 spans 13 residues. Germline V lookup: CDR1 MNHNS, CDR2 SASEGT. The V end lost 5 bases, the J end lost 3 bases, and 10 bases lay between the germline ends. The CDR3 nucleotides read TGTGCCAGCAGTCAGGACGGACACTATGGCTACACCTTC. Residues: CASSQDGHYGYTF.

V gene TRBV5-1 combines with J gene TRBJ1-2, with D hard to call. The CDR3 extends over 13 amino acids. The germline V gene encodes CDR1 SGHRS and CDR2 YFSETQ. V lost 7 bases and J lost 6, with 16 bases in between. The CDR3 coding sequence is TGCGCCAGCGCTCGCGGGGTGCTGGATGGCTACACCTTC. This translates into CASARGVLDGYTF.

The chain carries TRBV13 and TRBJ2-2; 7 bases line up with TRBD2. In germline, CDR1 is PRHDT, CDR2 FYEKMQ (reference sequence). The junction had 6 bases not matched to a gene; V was cut back by 7 bases and J by 1 base. The CDR3 runs to 15 residues. The CDR3 DNA reads as TGTGCCAGCAAAGCAACTAGCGTGAACACCGGGGAGCTGTTTTTT. This gives the protein CASKATSVNTGELFF. Together with reference TRBV13 and TRBJ2-2, the CDR3 gives the full variable domain: AAGVIQSPRHLIKEKRETATLKCYPIPRHDTVYWYQQGPGQDPQFLISFYEKMQSDKGSIPDRFSAQQFSDYHSELNMSSLELGDSALYFCASKATSVNTGELFFGEGSRLTVL.

This clone has just one count. The chain carries TRBV5-4 and TRBJ2-1; D ambiguous. V gave up 1 base and J gave up 2 bases, with 10 bases separating them. Per germline, CDR1 SGHNT and CDR2 YYREEE (reference sequence). CDR3 length: 15 amino acids. The CDR3 loop is CASSLSVLTYNEQFF. CDR3 in DNA: TGTGCCAGCAGCTTGAGCGTGCTAACCTACAATGAGCAGTTCTTC. The full variable domain, with the rest looked up from reference TRBV5-4 and TRBJ2-1, is ETGVTQSPTHLIKTRGQQVTLRCSSQSGHNTVSWYQQALGQGPQFIFQYYREEENGRGNFPPRFSGLQFPNYSSELNVNALELDDSALYLCASSLSVLTYNEQFFGPGTRLTVL.